This TCR beta chain was found in a study of blood T cell repertoires in COVID-19. For the study at large: Sample material is recorded as cDNA or gDNA derived from T cells, B-cell-depleted T cells, or PBMCs.

Germline CDR1 and CDR2: LGHDT and YNNKEL (reference sequence). The CDR3 length is 14 residues. The V and J ends lost 2 bases and 1 base respectively, with 7 bases between them. In the source study's methods: Amplifying reference gene primers gave estimates of nucleated cell counts. Some clones are missing from TCRdb's copy, which holds only in-frame ones; the method was immunoSEQ multiplex PCR. Clone size and the V and J calls come from that table; the DNA yielded D and trimming. The data hold fewer than 20,000 clones, with around 81% observed a single time. The V and J genes are TRBV3-1 (or the pseudogene TRBV3-2) and TRBJ2-3; possible D gene TRBD2, 5 bases. This sequence originates from a man aged 35-49 years with active or convalescent COVID-19. Specimen: peripheral blood. As DNA, the CDR3 is TGTGCCAGCAGCCAACCGCGGGGCACAGATACGCAGTATTTT. Translating it yields CASSQPRGTDTQYF.